The rows below give T cell receptor beta chains drawn from one sample of a study of T cell repertoires in cytomegalovirus infection. MiXCR, run by TCRdb on the reads, gives a single entry per CDR3 protein. Of about 130,000 distinct CDR3 sequences in the sample, roughly a third were seen once. The antigens for these receptors are not known. The material was CD8+ T cells from cultured PBMCs, obtained from culture after CMV antigen stimulation. Receptors originate from a human donor in good health (CMV status not recorded). Some clones in this sample may be carry-over from other donors' samples. The CDR3 runs from the conserved cysteine through the conserved F or W. The order of the fields is clone size, J gene, D gene, V gene, CDR3 DNA, CDR3 protein. A D gene is named only where the DNA matches it firmly. Expanded clones are given a class, and other clones once, few, many or no size at all.

few	TRBJ2-5	TRBD2	TRBV5-1	TGCGCCAGCAGCTTGCTCGGGAGGGGGAAGGAGACCCAGTACTTC	CASSLLGRGKETQYF
-	TRBJ2-1	-	TRBV7-8	TGTGCCAGCAGCCACGTTGGGCATGAGCAGTTCTTC	CASSHVGHEQFF
few	TRBJ2-1	-	TRBV7-9	TGTGCCAGCAGCAAACAACCAATCTCGGGGCCTAGCTCCTACAATGAGCAGTTCTTC	CASSKQPISGPSSYNEQFF
few	TRBJ1-2	TRBD1	TRBV6-2/TRBV6-3	TGTGCCAGCAATCCGGGACAGGAGAACTATGGCTACACCTTC	CASNPGQENYGYTF
few	TRBJ1-2	-	TRBV27	TGTGCCAGCAGTTTATATTCGGGCCGGGACCGGAGCACTAACTATGGCTACACCTTC	CASSLYSGRDRSTNYGYTF
-	TRBJ2-7	TRBD2	TRBV6-8	TGTGCCAGCAGTGGATCGGGACTAGCGGTCGAGTACTTC	CASSGSGLAVEYF
-	TRBJ1-2	-	TRBV19	TGTGCCAGTACAGAGAATAACTATGGCTACACCTTC	CASTENNYGYTF
-	TRBJ2-2	TRBD1	TRBV5-4	TGTGCCAGCAGCCGAATCACAGGGGGTTTCACCGGGGAGCTGTTTTTT	CASSRITGGFTGELFF
many	TRBJ2-5	TRBD2	TRBV7-9	TGTGCCAGCAGCCCCGACCAGGGCGGGAGTGGGTACCAAGAGACCCAGTACTTC	CASSPDQGGSGYQETQYF
few	TRBJ2-7	-	TRBV6-6	TGTGCCAGCAGTTACAAGGCCATTATGCCTTACGAGCAGTACTTC	CASSYKAIMPYEQYF
-	TRBJ2-5	-	TRBV5-4	TGTGCCAGCAGCTTGGAGGGCAGGGCAGAGACCCAGTACTTC	CASSLEGRAETQYF
many	TRBJ2-5	-	TRBV12-3/TRBV12-4	TGTGCCAGCAGTTTAGGCACTAGCTTTTCGGAGACCCAGTACTTC	CASSLGTSFSETQYF
-	TRBJ1-1	TRBD1	TRBV19	TGTGCCAGTAGTATAGATGTGGACAGGTCGAACACTGAAGCTTTCTTT	CASSIDVDRSNTEAFF
few	TRBJ2-2	-	TRBV7-3	TGTGCCAGCAGCTTATATGAGGGGCACACCGGGGAGCTGTTTTTT	CASSLYEGHTGELFF
few	TRBJ1-4	TRBD1	TRBV7-8	TGTGCCAGCAGCTGGGACAGCCAAAAACTGTTTTTT	CASSWDSQKLFF
-	TRBJ2-3	-	TRBV7-2	TGTGCCAGCAGCTCGCTAACAGATACGCAGTATTTT	CASSSLTDTQYF
few	TRBJ1-6	-	TRBV2	TGTGCCAGCGAACAGGGCTATAATTCACCCCTCCACTTT	CASEQGYNSPLHF